Detailed here is one T cell receptor beta chain. The sample comes from a study of CD8 T cells in Susac syndrome. Purification of the CD8+ and CD4+ T cells relied on negative isolation, and TEMRA cells underwent FACS enrichment. Reverse transcription of roughly 0.5 to 1 ug RNA was performed with random hexamers. The immunoSEQ assay covered 54 Vbeta and 13 Jbeta segments for CDR3. Each CDR3 protein gets one entry after TCRdb re-called the immunoSEQ multiplex PCR reads with MiXCR. The sample contains around 200,000 distinct CDR3 sequences, 95% of which appear only once. CDR3 length: 12 amino acids. Germline V gene sequence: CDR1 SQVTM, CDR2 ANQGSEA. V was cut by 0 bases and J by 6 bases, with 8 bases left in between.

The source material was CD4+ T cells from PBMCs. This TCR was sampled from a human donor with multiple sclerosis. The genes are TRBV29-1 and TRBJ1-2; D perhaps matches TRBD1 (5 bases). The CDR3 protein is CSVEETDDGYTF. The CDR3 DNA reads as TGCAGCGTTGAAGAGACAGACGATGGCTACACCTTC.